The sequence of this T cell receptor beta chain was determined in a study of blood T cell repertoires in COVID-19. Study at large: Samples taken during acute and convalescent COVID-19 were collected in the United States, Italy and Spain. The cDNA or gDNA used as material had been derived from T cells, B-cell-depleted T cells, or PBMCs.

The CDR3 has 14 amino acids. V was pared by 2 bases and J by 7 bases, with 11 bases between. The germline gives CDR1 LNHDA, CDR2 SQIVND (reference sequence). The Seattle patients, enrolled during active infection, were followed longitudinally. In the source study's methods: Estimated nucleated cell counts came from reference gene primer amplification. Assay used: immunoSEQ multiplex PCR; TCRdb lists only in-frame clones, some missing. V, J and clone size derive from that table, while D and trimming were established from the DNA sequence. The repertoire holds roughly 68,000 clones, with approximately 88% as singletons.

Sequenced sample: peripheral blood. The genes are TRBV19 and TRBJ1-4; a weak D match, TRBD1 (5 bases). The clonotype originates from a woman aged 55-70 years with COVID-19, enrolled during active disease. The CDR3 loop reads CASSILRGGEKLFF. CDR3 nucleotide sequence: TGTGCCAGTAGTATACTTAGGGGCGGTGAAAAACTGTTTTTT.